This T cell receptor (beta chain) was sequenced for a study of T cell repertoires in cytomegalovirus infection. Looking at the study overall: Public TCR beta signatures were indicative of both CMV infection and a matching HLA type. Study-wide findings and caveats: The ex vivo response showed dominance by HLA-C-restricted CMV-specific TCR beta clonotypes. Adding up the frequency of public TCR beta families identified people who carried CMV plus the relevant HLA.

A single record per CDR3 protein comes from TCRdb applying MiXCR to the reads. The repertoire has some 300,000 distinct CDR3 sequences, around 10% of them found once; the top ten carry 2.5%. This clonotype appeared many times. The antigen remains undetermined. This CDR3 spans 12 amino acids. Germline values: CDR1 MNHNY, CDR2 SVGAGI (reference sequence). After removal of 3 bases from V and 8 bases from J, the junction contained 2 bases not matched to a gene. The V call is TRBV6-6, the J call TRBJ1-2; 8 nucleotides align to TRBD1. The sample was PBMCs. The clonotype comes from a human donor in good health (CMV status not recorded). Some clones in this sample may be carry-over from other donors' samples. CDR3 sequence: CASSYGTGGYTF. CDR3 nucleotides: TGTGCCAGCAGTTATGGGACAGGAGGCTACACCTTC.